This T cell receptor beta chain stems from a study of cytomegalovirus exposure and HLA in healthy donors. The wider study: The 120 million or so unique TCR beta sequences, from 150 million to 200 million T cells, were found by an earlier analysis. General study points: HLA allele associations emerged for around 15,000 TCR beta sequences in a later analysis, at 0.05 false discovery rate.

About this clone itself: The antigen is not known.

Germline CDR1 SEHNR, CDR2 FQNEAQ (reference sequence). The CDR3 consists of 15 residues. Trimming removed 5 bases from V and 8 bases from J; junction bases left unmatched: 9. The primer mix had 60 Vbeta and 13 Jbeta primers. The table came from immunoSEQ multiplex PCR; TCRdb's copy has only in-frame clones and leaves some out. The table records 150,000 or so clones, roughly 85% of them present only once. This TCR was sampled from a man aged 25 to 40 in good health and CMV-seronegative. This chain uses TRBV7-9 with TRBJ2-1; 10 nucleotides match TRBD2. The sequenced sample consisted of PBMCs. The CDR3 DNA is TGTGCCAGCAGCCCAAGGGTAGCGGGAGGTCATGAGCAGTTCTTC. Its translation: CASSPRVAGGHEQFF.